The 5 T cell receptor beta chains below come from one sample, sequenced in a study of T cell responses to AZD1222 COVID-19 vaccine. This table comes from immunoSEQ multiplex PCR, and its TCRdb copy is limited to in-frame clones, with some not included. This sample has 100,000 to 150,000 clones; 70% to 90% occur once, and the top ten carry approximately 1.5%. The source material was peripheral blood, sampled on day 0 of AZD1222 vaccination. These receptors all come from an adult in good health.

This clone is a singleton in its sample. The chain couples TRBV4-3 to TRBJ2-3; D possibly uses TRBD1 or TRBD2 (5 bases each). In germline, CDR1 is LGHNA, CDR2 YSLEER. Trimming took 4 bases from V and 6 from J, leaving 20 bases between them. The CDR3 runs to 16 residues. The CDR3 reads CASSPGRTPGPDTQYF. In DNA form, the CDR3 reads TGCGCCAGCAGCCCGGGACGCACCCCCGGGCCGGATACGCAGTATTTT.

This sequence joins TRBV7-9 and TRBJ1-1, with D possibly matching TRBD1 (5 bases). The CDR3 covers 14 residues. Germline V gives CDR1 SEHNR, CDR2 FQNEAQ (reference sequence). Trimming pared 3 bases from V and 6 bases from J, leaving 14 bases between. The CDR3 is CASSLDTPTAEAFF. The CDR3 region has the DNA TGTGCCAGCAGCTTGGACACGCCGACAGCTGAAGCTTTCTTT.

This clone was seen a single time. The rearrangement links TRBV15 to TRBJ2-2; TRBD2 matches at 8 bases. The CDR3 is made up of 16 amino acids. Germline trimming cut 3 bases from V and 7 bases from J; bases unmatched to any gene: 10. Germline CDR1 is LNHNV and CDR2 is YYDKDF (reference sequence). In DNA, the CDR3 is TGTGCCACCAGCAGCGCCAGCGGGAGATCCATCGGGGAGCTGTTTTTT. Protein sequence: CATSSASGRSIGELFF.

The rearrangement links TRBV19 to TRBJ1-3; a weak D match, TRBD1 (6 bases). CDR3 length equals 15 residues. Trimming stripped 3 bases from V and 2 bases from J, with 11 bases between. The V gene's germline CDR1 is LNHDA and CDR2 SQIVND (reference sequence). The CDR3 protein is CASSIRGTTGNTIYF. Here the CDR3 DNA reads TGTGCCAGTAGTATTAGGGGGACGACTGGAAACACCATATATTTT.

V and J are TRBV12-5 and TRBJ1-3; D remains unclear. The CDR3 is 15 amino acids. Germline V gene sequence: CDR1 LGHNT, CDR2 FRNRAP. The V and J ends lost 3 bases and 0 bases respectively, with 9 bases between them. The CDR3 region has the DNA TGTGCTAGTGGTTTCAGCGCATACTCTGGAAACACCATATATTTT. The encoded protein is CASGFSAYSGNTIYF.